This T cell receptor (beta chain) was captured in a study of a mutant IDH1 vaccine in newly diagnosed glioma. Study overall: Vaccinations were initiated 4-6 weeks following radiotherapy alone, or were given together with temozolomide cycles. Among treated patients, approximately 60% were male and approximately 40% female, and mean age was about 40 years.

Time point meaning: week 5, during vaccination. A single vaccine dose contained 300 ug of mutant IDH1 20-mer peptide, and topical imiquimod was used with it. In every donor, the tumor was a new WHO grade 3 or 4 IDH1-mutant, ATRX-lost astrocytoma. Of note for this clone: Antigen specificity is unknown.

Using immunoSEQ multiplex PCR, the repertoire was profiled, and TCRdb retains in-frame clones only, with some absent. The repertoire has roughly 50,000 clones, approximately 80% of them found once; the top ten carry 3% to 4%. Germline CDR1 reads MNHNS; CDR2 reads SASEGT. Trimming cost V 6 bases and J 4 bases, with 19 bases left between them. The length of the CDR3 is 15 residues. This sequence was found in a man aged 25 to 45 with glioma. The chain links TRBV6-1 to TRBJ2-7; a possible D gene is TRBD2 (6 bases). Sequenced material: PBMCs, taken from a glioma patient whose treatment included an IDH1 peptide vaccine. The CDR3 loop reads CASRPMGLDTYEQYF. Here the CDR3 DNA reads TGTGCCAGCAGGCCCATGGGACTTGATACTTACGAGCAGTACTTC.